This TCR beta chain derives from a study of regulatory T cells in long-lasting Graves disease. V shed 0 bases and J 2 bases; nucleotides not matched to a gene: 2. CDR3 length: 16 amino acids. Germline lookup yields CDR1 MNHEY and CDR2 SVGAGI. Construction of the TCR beta libraries employed iRepertoire HTBI primers in conjunction with Arm-PCR of CDR3 regions. A single record per CDR3 protein comes from TCRdb applying MiXCR to the multiplex PCR reads. The data contain some 430,000 distinct CDR3 sequences, 20% to 25% of them singletons. Overall study findings and caveats: New patients shared approximately 1,000 public clonotypes, and persistent patients shared more, with about 2,700.

This clonotype was counted between two and nine times. Its target is unknown. The time point denotes: persistent/refractory GD, antithyroid drugs over 5 years with positive TRAb. Following extraction of RNA from PBMCs, that RNA was used to make the TCR library. Graves' disease diagnosis relied on American Thyroid Association guidelines. In Xi'an, China, an endocrinology department was the source of patients. This chain joins TRBV6-5 and TRBJ1-5; TRBD1 matches 9 bases. The sequencing used peripheral blood mononuclear cells (PBMCs), collected when the disease was refractory, from a patient treated with antithyroid drugs. The clonotype was recovered from a female donor with Graves disease. The CDR3 DNA reads TGTGCCAGCAGTTACTCGCGACAGGGGGGCAATCAGCCCCAGCATTTT. Translating it yields CASSYSRQGGNQPQHF.